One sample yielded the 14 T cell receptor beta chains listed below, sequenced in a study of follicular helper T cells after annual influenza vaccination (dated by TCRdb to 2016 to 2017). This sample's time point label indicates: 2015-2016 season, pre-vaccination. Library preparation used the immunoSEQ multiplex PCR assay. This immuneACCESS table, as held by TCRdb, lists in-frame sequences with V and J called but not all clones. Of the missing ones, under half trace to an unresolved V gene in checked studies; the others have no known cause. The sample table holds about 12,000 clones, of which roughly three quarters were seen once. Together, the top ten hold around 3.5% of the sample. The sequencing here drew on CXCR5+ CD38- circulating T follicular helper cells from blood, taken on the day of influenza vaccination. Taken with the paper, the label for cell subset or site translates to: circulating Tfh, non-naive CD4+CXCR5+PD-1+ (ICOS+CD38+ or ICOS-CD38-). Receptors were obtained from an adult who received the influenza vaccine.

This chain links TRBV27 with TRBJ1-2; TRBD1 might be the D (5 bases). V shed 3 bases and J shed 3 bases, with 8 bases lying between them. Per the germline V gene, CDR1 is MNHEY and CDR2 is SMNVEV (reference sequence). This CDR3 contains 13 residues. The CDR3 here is CASSLGGDYGYTF. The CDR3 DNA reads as TGTGCCAGCAGTTTGGGGGGGGACTATGGCTACACCTTC.

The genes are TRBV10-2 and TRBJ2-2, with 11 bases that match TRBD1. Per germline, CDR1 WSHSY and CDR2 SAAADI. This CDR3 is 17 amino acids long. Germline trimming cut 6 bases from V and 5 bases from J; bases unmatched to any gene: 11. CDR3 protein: CASSGWTGGDGTGELFF. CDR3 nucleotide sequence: TGCGCCAGCAGCGGGTGGACAGGGGGCGATGGGACCGGGGAGCTGTTTTTT.

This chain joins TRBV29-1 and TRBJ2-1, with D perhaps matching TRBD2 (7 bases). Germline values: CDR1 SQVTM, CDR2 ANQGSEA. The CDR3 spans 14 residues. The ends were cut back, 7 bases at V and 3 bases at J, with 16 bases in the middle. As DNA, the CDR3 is TGCAGCGGACCCACAGGGACTAACTACAATGAGCAGTTCTTC. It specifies CSGPTGTNYNEQFF.

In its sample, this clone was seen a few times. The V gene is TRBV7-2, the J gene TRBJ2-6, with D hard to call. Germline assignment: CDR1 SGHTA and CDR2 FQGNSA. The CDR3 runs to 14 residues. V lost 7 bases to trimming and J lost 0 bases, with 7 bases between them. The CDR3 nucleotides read TGTGCCAGCACCCTGTCCTCTGGGGCCAACGTCCTGACTTTC. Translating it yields CASTLSSGANVLTF.

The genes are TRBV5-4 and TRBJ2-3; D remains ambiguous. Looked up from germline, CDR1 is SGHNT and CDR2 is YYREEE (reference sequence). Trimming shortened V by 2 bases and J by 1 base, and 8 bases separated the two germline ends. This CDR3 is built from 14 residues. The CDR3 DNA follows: TGTGCCAGCAGCTTTAGTGTTGGCACAGATACGCAGTATTTT. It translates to CASSFSVGTDTQYF.

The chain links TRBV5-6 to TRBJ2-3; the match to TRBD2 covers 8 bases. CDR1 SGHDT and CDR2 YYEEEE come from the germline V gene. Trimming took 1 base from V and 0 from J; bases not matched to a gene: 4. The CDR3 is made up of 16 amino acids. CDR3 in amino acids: CASSLRTSTSTDTQYF. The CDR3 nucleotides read TGTGCCAGCAGCTTGAGGACTAGCACCAGCACAGATACGCAGTATTTT.

In nucleotides, the CDR3 is TGTGCCAGCAGCTCCTCCGGGAGGCTAGCGGGGGGCCGCTACGAGCAGTACTTC. Protein: CASSSSGRLAGGRYEQYF. This rearrangement joins TRBV5-6 to TRBJ2-7; 11 bases are shared with TRBD2. The CDR3 covers 18 residues. Germline trimming cut 3 bases from V and 3 bases from J; bases unmatched to any gene: 14. Germline CDR1 and CDR2: SGHDT and YYEEEE.

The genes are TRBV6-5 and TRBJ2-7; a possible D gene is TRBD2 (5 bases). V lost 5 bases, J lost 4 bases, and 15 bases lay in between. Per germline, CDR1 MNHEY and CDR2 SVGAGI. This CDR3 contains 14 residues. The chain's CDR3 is CASSPPLGVYEQYF. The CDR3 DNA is TGTGCCAGCAGTCCCCCACTAGGAGTGTACGAGCAGTACTTC.

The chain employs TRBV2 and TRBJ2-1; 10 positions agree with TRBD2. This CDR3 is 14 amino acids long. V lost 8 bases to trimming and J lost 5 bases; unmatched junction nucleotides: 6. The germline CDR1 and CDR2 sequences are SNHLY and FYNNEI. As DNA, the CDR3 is TGTGCCAGCGGTTCCCTAGCGGGGGACAATGAGCAGTTCTTC. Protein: CASGSLAGDNEQFF.

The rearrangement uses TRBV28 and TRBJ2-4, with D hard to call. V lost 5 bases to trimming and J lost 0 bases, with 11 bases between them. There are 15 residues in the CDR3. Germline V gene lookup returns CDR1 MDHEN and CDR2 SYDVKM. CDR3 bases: TGTGCCAGCAGTCCGACCGGTAGAGCCAAAAACATTCAGTACTTC. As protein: CASSPTGRAKNIQYF.

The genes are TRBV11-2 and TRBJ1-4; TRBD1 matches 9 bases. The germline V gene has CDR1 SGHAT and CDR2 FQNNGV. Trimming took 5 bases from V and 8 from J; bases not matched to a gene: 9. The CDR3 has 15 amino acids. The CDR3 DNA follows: TGTGCCAGCAGCCCCCGGACAGGGGCGTGGGAAAAACTGTTTTTT. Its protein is CASSPRTGAWEKLFF.

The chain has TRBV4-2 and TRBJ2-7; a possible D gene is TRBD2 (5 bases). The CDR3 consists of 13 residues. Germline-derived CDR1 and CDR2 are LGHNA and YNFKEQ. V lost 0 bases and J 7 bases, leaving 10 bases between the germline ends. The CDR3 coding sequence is TGTGCCAGCAGCCAAGATTTCGGGGTGGAGCAGTACTTC. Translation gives CASSQDFGVEQYF.

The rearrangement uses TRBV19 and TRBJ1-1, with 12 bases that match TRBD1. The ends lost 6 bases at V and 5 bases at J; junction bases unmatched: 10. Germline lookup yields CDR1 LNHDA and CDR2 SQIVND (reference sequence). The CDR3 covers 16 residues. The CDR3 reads CASRPGQGARGTEAFF. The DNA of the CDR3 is TGTGCCAGTAGACCGGGACAGGGGGCGCGAGGGACTGAAGCTTTCTTT.

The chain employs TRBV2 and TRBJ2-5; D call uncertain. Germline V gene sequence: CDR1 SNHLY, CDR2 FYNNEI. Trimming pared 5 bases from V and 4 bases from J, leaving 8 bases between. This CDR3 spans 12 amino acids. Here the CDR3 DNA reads TGTGCCAGCAGTCGGAACCGAGAGACCCAGTACTTC. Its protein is CASSRNRETQYF. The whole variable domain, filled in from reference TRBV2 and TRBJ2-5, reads EPEVTQTPSHQVTQMGQEVILRCVPISNHLYFYWYRQILGQKVEFLVSFYNNEISEKSEIFDDQFSVERPDGSNFTLKIRSTKLEDSAMYFCASSRNRETQYFGPGTRLLVL.